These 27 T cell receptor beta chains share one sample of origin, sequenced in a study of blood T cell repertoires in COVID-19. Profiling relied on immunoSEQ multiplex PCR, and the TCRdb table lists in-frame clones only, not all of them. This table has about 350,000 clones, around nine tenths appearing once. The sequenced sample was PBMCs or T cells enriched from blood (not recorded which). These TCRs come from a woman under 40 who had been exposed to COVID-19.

This CDR3 reads CASSPGQGTRGNIQYF. DNA of the CDR3: TGCGCCAGCAGCCCCGGACAGGGAACTCGCGGAAACATTCAGTACTTC. The rearrangement links TRBV10-1 to TRBJ2-4; 8 nucleotides line up with TRBD1. The CDR3 extends over 16 amino acids. Per the germline V gene, CDR1 is WNHNN and CDR2 is SYGVQD (reference sequence). After removal of 6 bases from V and 6 bases from J, the junction contained 13 bases not matched to a gene.

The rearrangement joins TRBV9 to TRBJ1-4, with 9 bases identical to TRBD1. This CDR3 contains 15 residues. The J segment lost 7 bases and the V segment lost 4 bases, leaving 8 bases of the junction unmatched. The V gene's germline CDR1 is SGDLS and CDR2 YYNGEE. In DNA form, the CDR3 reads TGTGCCAGCAGCTACGGGACAGGGAGGGGTGAAAAACTGTTTTTT. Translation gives CASSYGTGRGEKLFF. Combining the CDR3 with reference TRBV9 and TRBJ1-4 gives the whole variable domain DSGVTQTPKHLITATGQRVTLRCSPRSGDLSVYWYQQSLDQGLQFLIQYYNGEERAKGNILERFSAQQFPDLHSELNLSSLELGDSALYFCASSYGTGRGEKLFFGSGTQLSVL.

The CDR3 loop reads CASSESGMTNEQFF. The CDR3 coding sequence is TGCGCCAGCAGTGAATCTGGAATGACTAATGAGCAGTTCTTC. The rearrangement uses TRBV10-1 and TRBJ2-1; the D is unclear. V was cut by 3 bases and J by 7 bases, with 13 bases left in between. This CDR3 region has 14 residues. Germline values: CDR1 WNHNN, CDR2 SYGVQD (reference sequence).

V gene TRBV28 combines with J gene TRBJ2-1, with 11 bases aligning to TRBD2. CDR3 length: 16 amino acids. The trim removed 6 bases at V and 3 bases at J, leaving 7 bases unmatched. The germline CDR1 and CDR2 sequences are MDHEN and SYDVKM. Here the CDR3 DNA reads TGTGCCAGCAGGCCGATCCTAGCGGGGGGCTACAATGAGCAGTTCTTC. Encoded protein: CASRPILAGGYNEQFF.

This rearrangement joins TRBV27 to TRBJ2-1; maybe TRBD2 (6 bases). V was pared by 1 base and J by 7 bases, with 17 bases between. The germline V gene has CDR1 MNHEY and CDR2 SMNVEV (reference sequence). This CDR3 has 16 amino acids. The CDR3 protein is CASSLLGDARGNEQFF. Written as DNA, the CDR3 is TGTGCCAGCAGTTTATTGGGGGACGCGCGGGGTAATGAGCAGTTCTTC.

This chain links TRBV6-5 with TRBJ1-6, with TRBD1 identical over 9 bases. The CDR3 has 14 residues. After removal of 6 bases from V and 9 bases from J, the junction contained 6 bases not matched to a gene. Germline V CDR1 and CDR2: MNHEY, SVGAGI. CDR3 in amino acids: CASRGQGRVSPLHF. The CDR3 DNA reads TGTGCCAGCAGGGGACAGGGTAGGGTTTCACCCCTCCACTTT.

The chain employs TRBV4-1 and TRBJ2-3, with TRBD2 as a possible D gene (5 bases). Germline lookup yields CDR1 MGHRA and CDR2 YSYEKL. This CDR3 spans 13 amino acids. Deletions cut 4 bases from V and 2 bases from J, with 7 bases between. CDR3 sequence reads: CASSPDSTDTQYF. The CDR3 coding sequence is TGCGCCAGCAGCCCGGACTCCACAGATACGCAGTATTTT.

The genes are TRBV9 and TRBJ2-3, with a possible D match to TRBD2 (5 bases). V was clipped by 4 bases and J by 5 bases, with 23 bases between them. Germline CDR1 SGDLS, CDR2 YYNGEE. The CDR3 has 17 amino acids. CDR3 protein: CASSPRRLALGQDTQYF. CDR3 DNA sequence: TGTGCCAGCAGCCCCCGGAGGCTGGCACTCGGGCAAGATACGCAGTATTTT.

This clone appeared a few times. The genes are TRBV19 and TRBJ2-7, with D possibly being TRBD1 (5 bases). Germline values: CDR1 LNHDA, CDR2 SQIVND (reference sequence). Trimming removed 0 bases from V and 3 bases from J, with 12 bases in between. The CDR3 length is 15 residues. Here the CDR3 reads CASSIEVAGLYEQYF. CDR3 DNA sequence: TGTGCCAGTAGTATAGAAGTGGCAGGGCTCTACGAGCAGTACTTC.

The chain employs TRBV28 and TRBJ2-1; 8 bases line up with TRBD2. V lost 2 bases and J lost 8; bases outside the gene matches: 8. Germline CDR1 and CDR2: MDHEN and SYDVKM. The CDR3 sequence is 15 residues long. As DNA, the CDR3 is TGTGCCAGCAGTTTAGACCTAGCGGGCTTCGATGAGCAGTTCTTC. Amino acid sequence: CASSLDLAGFDEQFF. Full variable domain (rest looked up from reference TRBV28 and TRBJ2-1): DVKVTQSSRYLVKRTGEKVFLECVQDMDHENMFWYRQDPGLGLRLIYFSYDVKMKEKGDIPEGYSVSREKKERFSLILESASTNQTSMYLCASSLDLAGFDEQFFGPGTRLTVL.

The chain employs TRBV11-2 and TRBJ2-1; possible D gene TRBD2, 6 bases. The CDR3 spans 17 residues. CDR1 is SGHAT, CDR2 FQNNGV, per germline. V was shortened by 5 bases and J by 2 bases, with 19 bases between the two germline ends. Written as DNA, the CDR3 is TGTGCCAGCAGCCAGGCCCGACTAGGAGGCCCCTACAATGAGCAGTTCTTC. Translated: CASSQARLGGPYNEQFF.

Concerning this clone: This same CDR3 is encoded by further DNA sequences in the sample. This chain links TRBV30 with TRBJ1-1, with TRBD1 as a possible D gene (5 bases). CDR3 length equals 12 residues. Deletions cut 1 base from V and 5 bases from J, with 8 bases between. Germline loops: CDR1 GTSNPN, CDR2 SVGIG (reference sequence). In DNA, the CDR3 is TGTGCCTGGAGTGGCGGGGGAACTGAAGCTTTCTTT. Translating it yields CAWSGGGTEAFF.

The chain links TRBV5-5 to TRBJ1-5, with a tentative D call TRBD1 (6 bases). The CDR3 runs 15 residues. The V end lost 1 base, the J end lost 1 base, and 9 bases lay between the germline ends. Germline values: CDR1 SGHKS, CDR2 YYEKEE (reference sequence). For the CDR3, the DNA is TGTGCCAGCAGCTTGAGGGGGACCAGCAATCAGCCCCAGCATTTT. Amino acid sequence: CASSLRGTSNQPQHF. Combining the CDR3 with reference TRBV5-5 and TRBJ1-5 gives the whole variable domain DAGVTQSPTHLIKTRGQQVTLRCSPISGHKSVSWYQQVLGQGPQFIFQYYEKEERGRGNFPDRFSARQFPNYSSELNVNALLLGDSALYLCASSLRGTSNQPQHFGDGTRLSIL.

CDR3 in DNA: TGCGCCAGCAGCCCGTCTTCATCGACGGCAGGTCAGCCCCAGCATTTT. It specifies CASSPSSSTAGQPQHF. The V gene is TRBV5-1, the J gene TRBJ1-5; D is unresolved. Germline loops: CDR1 SGHRS, CDR2 YFSETQ. The CDR3 runs 16 residues. V was shortened by 4 bases and J by 6 bases, with 20 bases between the two germline ends.

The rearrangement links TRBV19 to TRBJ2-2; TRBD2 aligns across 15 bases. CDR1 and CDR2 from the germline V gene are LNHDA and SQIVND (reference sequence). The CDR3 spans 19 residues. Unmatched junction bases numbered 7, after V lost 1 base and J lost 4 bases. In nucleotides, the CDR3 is TGTGCCAGTAGTATAGTCGGACTAGCGGGAGGGCTGGGCACCGGGGAGCTGTTTTTT. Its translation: CASSIVGLAGGLGTGELFF. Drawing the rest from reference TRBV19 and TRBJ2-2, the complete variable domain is DGGITQSPKYLFRKEGQNVTLSCEQNLNHDAMYWYRQDPGQGLRLIYYSQIVNDFQKGDIAEGYSVSREKKESFPLTVTSAQKNPTAFYLCASSIVGLAGGLGTGELFFGEGSRLTVL.

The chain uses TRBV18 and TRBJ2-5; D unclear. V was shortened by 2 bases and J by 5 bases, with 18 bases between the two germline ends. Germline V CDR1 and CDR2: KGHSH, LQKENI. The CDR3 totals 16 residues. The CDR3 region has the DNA TGTGCCAGCTCACCAGTGTTAACGTTGACGGAGGAGACCCAGTACTTC. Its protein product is CASSPVLTLTEETQYF.

The CDR3 reads CASSLPRESTDTQYF. CDR3 in DNA: TGCGCCAGCAGCTTGCCACGGGAGAGCACAGATACGCAGTATTTT. The rearrangement joins TRBV5-1 to TRBJ2-3; TRBD2 might be the D (6 bases). The length of the CDR3 is 15 residues. Trimming removed 1 base at V and 0 bases at J, with 9 bases between. Germline CDR1 is SGHRS and CDR2 is YFSETQ.

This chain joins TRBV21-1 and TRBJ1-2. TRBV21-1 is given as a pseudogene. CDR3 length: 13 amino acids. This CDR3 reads CASLRGREAGYTF. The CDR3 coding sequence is TGTGCCAGCCTCAGAGGCAGGGAGGCTGGCTACACCTTC.

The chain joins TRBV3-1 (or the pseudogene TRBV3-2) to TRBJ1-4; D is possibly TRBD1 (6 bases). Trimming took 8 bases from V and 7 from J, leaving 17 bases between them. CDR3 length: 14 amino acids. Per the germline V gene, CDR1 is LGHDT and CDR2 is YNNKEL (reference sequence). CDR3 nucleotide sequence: TGTGCCAGCGGCCCATTAGGACAGCCTGAAAAACTGTTTTTT. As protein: CASGPLGQPEKLFF.

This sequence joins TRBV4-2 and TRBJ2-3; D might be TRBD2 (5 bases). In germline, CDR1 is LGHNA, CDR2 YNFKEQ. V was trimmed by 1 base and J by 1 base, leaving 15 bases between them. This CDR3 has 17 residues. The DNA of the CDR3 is TGTGCCAGCAGCCAAGCTAGCTCCGATAAGGGCACAGATACGCAGTATTTT. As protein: CASSQASSDKGTDTQYF.

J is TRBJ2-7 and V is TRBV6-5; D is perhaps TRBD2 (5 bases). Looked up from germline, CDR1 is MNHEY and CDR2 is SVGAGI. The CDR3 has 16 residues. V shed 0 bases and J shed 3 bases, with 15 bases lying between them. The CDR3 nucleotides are TGTGCCAGCAGTTACTCGAGGCCTAGCCGATTCTACGAGCAGTACTTC. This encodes CASSYSRPSRFYEQYF.

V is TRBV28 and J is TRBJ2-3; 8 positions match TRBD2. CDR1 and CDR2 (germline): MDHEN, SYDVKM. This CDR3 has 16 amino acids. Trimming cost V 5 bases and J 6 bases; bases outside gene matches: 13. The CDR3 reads CASSPLPGAGVDTQYF. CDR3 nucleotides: TGTGCCAGCAGTCCCCTCCCGGGAGCGGGGGTGGATACGCAGTATTTT. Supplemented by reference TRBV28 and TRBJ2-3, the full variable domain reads DVKVTQSSRYLVKRTGEKVFLECVQDMDHENMFWYRQDPGLGLRLIYFSYDVKMKEKGDIPEGYSVSREKKERFSLILESASTNQTSMYLCASSPLPGAGVDTQYFGPGTRLTVL.

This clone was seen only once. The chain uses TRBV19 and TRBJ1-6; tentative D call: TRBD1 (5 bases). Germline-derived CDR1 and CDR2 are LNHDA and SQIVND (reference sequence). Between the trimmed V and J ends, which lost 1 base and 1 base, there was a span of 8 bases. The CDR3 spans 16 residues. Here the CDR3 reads CASSIVGGSYNSPLHF. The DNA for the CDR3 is TGTGCCAGTAGTATAGTCGGGGGATCCTATAATTCACCCCTCCACTTT.

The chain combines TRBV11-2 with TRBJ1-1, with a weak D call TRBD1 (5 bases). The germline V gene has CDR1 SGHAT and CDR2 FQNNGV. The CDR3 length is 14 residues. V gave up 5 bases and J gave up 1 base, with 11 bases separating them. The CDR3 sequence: CASSPSQGNTEAFF. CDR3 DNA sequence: TGTGCCAGCAGCCCCAGTCAGGGGAACACTGAAGCTTTCTTT.

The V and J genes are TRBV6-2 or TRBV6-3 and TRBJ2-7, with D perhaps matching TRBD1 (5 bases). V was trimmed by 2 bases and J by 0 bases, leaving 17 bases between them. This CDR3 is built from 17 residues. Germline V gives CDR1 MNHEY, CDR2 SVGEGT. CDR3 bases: TGTGCCAGCAGTTACCCCCTGGGGCGGTTGAGCTCCTACGAGCAGTACTTC. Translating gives CASSYPLGRLSSYEQYF.

CDR3 in amino acids: CASSNGRGRASSYNEQFF. CDR3 in DNA: TGTGCCAGTTCCAATGGGCGTGGGAGGGCGAGCTCCTACAATGAGCAGTTCTTC. V is TRBV19 and J is TRBJ2-1, with 7 bases lining up with TRBD2. The CDR3 covers 18 residues. Germline V gene sequence: CDR1 LNHDA, CDR2 SQIVND (reference sequence). V lost 8 bases, J lost 0 bases, and 16 bases stayed unmatched.

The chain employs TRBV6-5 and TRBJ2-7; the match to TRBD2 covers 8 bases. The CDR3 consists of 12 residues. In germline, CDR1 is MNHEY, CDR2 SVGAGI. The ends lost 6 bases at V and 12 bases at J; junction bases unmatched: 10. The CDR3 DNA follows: TGTGCCAGCAGCCTACCAGGCGGGAGGCTGTACTTC. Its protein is CASSLPGGRLYF.